The 6 T cell receptor beta chains listed next were all sequenced from one sample in a study of T cell responses to AZD1222 COVID-19 vaccine. The data were produced by immunoSEQ multiplex PCR, yet TCRdb's version contains in-frame clones alone and is incomplete. The sample contains about 190,000 clones, 90% to 95% of which appear only once. Sequences were derived from peripheral blood, sampled on day 0 of AZD1222 vaccination. The receptors were gathered from an adult in good health.

The chain joins TRBV2 to TRBJ1-5; 9 nucleotides align to TRBD1. The CDR3 covers 14 residues. V trimming: 8 bases; J trimming: 7 bases; junction bases outside the gene matches: 9. The germline V gene encodes CDR1 SNHLY and CDR2 FYNNEI. Here the CDR3 DNA reads TGTGCCAGCGGTAGGACAGGGGAAAGACAGCCCCAGCATTTT. Its protein product is CASGRTGERQPQHF.

The rearrangement uses TRBV4-1 and TRBJ2-7; 8 positions match TRBD1. The CDR3 spans 16 residues. The germline gives CDR1 MGHRA, CDR2 YSYEKL. With 4 bases clipped from V and 3 bases from J, the junction kept 11 bases outside the gene matches. CDR3 nucleotide sequence: TGCGCCAGCAGCCGATCCGGGACAGGAGATCACTACGAGCAGTACTTC. Encoded protein: CASSRSGTGDHYEQYF.

V usage is TRBV6-5 and J usage is TRBJ1-6; weak D call: TRBD1 (6 bases). V was shortened by 5 bases and J by 4 bases, with 9 bases between the two germline ends. The CDR3 runs 14 residues. Germline V lookup: CDR1 MNHEY, CDR2 SVGAGI. Written as DNA, the CDR3 is TGTGCCAGCAGTCAGGGGAAGTATAATTCACCCCTCCACTTT. This codes for CASSQGKYNSPLHF.

V and J are TRBV9 and TRBJ2-5, with D perhaps TRBD1 or TRBD2 (5 bases each). There are 16 residues in the CDR3. V was clipped by 0 bases and J by 4 bases, with 16 bases between them. Germline V gives CDR1 SGDLS, CDR2 YYNGEE. CDR3 region: CASSVDLLSGRETQYF. The CDR3 nucleotides are TGTGCCAGCAGCGTAGATCTTTTGTCGGGACGAGAGACCCAGTACTTC.

This clone was recorded once. The genes are TRBV12-3 or TRBV12-4 and TRBJ2-7; 9 bases match TRBD2. Germline trimming cut 0 bases from V and 7 bases from J; bases unmatched to any gene: 1. There are 13 residues in the CDR3. The CDR3 DNA sequence: TGTGCCAGCAGTTTAGCACTAGCGGGTGAGCAGTACTTC. Translation: CASSLALAGEQYF.

This chain joins TRBV7-6 and TRBJ2-1, with D uncertain. The CDR3 spans 15 residues. V was clipped by 5 bases and J by 5 bases, with 16 bases between them. Germline-derived CDR1 and CDR2 are SGHVS and FNYEAQ. The CDR3 nucleotides are TGTGCCAGCAGCAACCCCAGATTAGGGAACAATGAGCAGTTCTTC. It encodes CASSNPRLGNNEQFF. The complete variable domain, with remaining parts taken from reference TRBV7-6 and TRBJ2-1, reads GAGVSQSPRYKVTKRGQDVALRCDPISGHVSLYWYRQALGQGPEFLTYFNYEAQQDKSGLPNDRFSAERPEGSISTLTIQRTEQRDSAMYRCASSNPRLGNNEQFFGPGTRLTVL.